A single sample is the source of the 8 T cell receptor beta chains below, sequenced in a study of T cells in Graves' hyperthyroidism and ophthalmopathy. Amplified regions were TCR beta CDR3 sequences from RNA transcripts. The HTBI primer set drove a first-round RT-PCR of the TCR CDR3. TCRdb re-called the multiplex PCR reads with MiXCR, one entry per CDR3 protein. The sample holds a few hundred thousand distinct CDR3 sequences, approximately 14% seen once. The sequenced sample consisted of blood. These receptors were collected from a woman between 40 and 55 years old with Graves' hyperthyroidism.

The rearrangement links TRBV9 to TRBJ2-7; D remains unclear. The CDR3 is 16 amino acids. Germline CDR1 reads SGDLS; CDR2 reads YYNGEE. V was pared by 0 bases and J by 2 bases, with 15 bases between. The CDR3 is CASSVEAAGGTYEQYF. CDR3 DNA sequence: TGTGCCAGCAGCGTAGAGGCAGCAGGCGGAACCTACGAGCAGTACTTC.

This clonotype was recorded at least ten times. The chain is built from TRBV18 and TRBJ1-6; D remains ambiguous. With 0 bases removed from V and 13 bases from J, the gap between germline ends came to 4 bases. Germline V gene lookup returns CDR1 KGHSH and CDR2 LQKENI. This CDR3 has 11 residues. CDR3 in DNA: TGTGCCAGCTCACCACCAGGTCCCCTCCACTTT. Protein product: CASSPPGPLHF.

This chain links TRBV14 with TRBJ2-3; the D is unclear. Germline V CDR1 and CDR2: SGHDN, FVKESK. Trimming took 4 bases from V and 7 from J, leaving 15 bases between them. The CDR3 spans 14 residues. The CDR3 bases are TGTGCCAGCAGCCCCCTTGGGGTCGGAAATACGCAGTATTTT. Amino acid sequence: CASSPLGVGNTQYF. The entire variable domain, with the rest obtained from reference TRBV14 and TRBJ2-3, is as follows: EAGVTQFPSHSVIEKGQTVTLRCDPISGHDNLYWYRRVMGKEIKFLLHFVKESKQDESGMPNNRFLAERTGGTYSTLKVQPAELEDSGVYFCASSPLGVGNTQYFGPGTRLTVL.

The chain carries TRBV5-6 and TRBJ2-7; D is ambiguous. Germline CDR1 SGHDT, CDR2 YYEEEE. The CDR3 covers 15 residues. Between the trimmed V and J ends, which lost 4 bases and 3 bases, there was a span of 17 bases. The CDR3 protein is CASSALRRKFYEQYF. CDR3 DNA sequence: TGTGCCAGCAGCGCCCTCCGGCGGAAGTTCTACGAGCAGTACTTC.

This clonotype has just a few counts. The chain employs TRBV5-1 and TRBJ1-4; possible D gene TRBD1, 5 bases. V was shortened by 0 bases and J by 6 bases, with 18 bases between the two germline ends. Germline V CDR1 and CDR2: SGHRS, YFSETQ. The CDR3 runs to 17 residues. CDR3 DNA sequence: TGCGCCAGCAGCTTGGCCGGTGGGGCGGACTGGGATGAAAAACTGTTTTTT. It encodes CASSLAGGADWDEKLFF.

There are many counts of this clonotype. J is TRBJ2-5 and V is TRBV5-5; 9 bases line up with TRBD1. J gave up 5 bases and V 1 base, and 3 bases lay outside the gene matches. The CDR3 is made up of 14 amino acids. Germline V lookup: CDR1 SGHKS, CDR2 YYEKEE (reference sequence). CDR3 sequence: CASSLTGGVETQYF. The CDR3 coding sequence is TGTGCCAGCAGCTTGACAGGGGGCGTTGAGACCCAGTACTTC. The whole variable domain, remainder taken from reference TRBV5-5 and TRBJ2-5, is DAGVTQSPTHLIKTRGQQVTLRCSPISGHKSVSWYQQVLGQGPQFIFQYYEKEERGRGNFPDRFSARQFPNYSSELNVNALLLGDSALYLCASSLTGGVETQYFGPGTRLLVL.

The rearrangement uses TRBV6-1 and TRBJ2-1; no clear D gene. V lost 9 bases, J lost 7 bases, and 10 bases lay in between. Germline values: CDR1 MNHNS, CDR2 SASEGT. This CDR3 contains 11 residues. The CDR3 is CASRIGNEQFF. CDR3 nucleotides: TGTGCCAGTCGGATAGGGAATGAGCAGTTCTTC.

V usage is TRBV12-3 or TRBV12-4 and J usage is TRBJ2-1, with 8 nucleotides matching TRBD2. Trimming removed 5 bases from V and 9 bases from J; junction bases left unmatched: 9. This CDR3 comprises 14 residues. The CDR3 spells CASSPGTSTIEQFF. CDR3 nucleotide sequence: TGTGCCAGCAGTCCCGGGACTAGTACAATTGAGCAGTTCTTC.